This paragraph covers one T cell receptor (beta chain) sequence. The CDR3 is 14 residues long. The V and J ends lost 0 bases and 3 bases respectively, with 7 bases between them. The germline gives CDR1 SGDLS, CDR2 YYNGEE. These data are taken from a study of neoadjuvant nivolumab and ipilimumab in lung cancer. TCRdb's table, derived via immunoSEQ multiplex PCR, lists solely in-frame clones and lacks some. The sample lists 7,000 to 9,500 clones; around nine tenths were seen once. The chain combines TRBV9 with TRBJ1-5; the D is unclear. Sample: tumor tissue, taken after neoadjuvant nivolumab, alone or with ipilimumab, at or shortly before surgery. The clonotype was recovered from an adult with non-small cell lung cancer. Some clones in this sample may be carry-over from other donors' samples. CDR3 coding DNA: TGTGCCAGCAGCGTAGGGCCGGCCAATCAGCCCCAGCATTTT. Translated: CASSVGPANQPQHF.